Shown below are 12 T cell receptor beta chains from a single sample sequenced in a study of T cells in Graves' hyperthyroidism and ophthalmopathy. Authors of the study amplified TCR beta CDR3 regions from RNA transcripts. The study used the HTBI primer set for a first-round RT-PCR of the TCR CDR3. TCRdb independently ran MiXCR on the multiplex PCR reads; one entry per CDR3 protein. The data contain fewer than 750,000 distinct CDR3 sequences, more than 45% of them singletons. Sample: peripheral blood or thyroid tissue (not recorded which). These receptors all stem from a woman aged 18-29 years with Graves' hyperthyroidism.

This clonotype was seen repeatedly, ten times or more. The rearrangement links TRBV7-8 to TRBJ2-7, with TRBD1 as a possible D gene (6 bases). CDR3 length: 14 amino acids. Germline V gives CDR1 SGHVS, CDR2 FQNEAQ. Trimming stripped 7 bases from V and 3 bases from J, with 16 bases between. The CDR3 DNA is TGTGCCAGCACCTCCGGATTAGGGGGCTACGAGCAGTACTTC. Its protein is CASTSGLGGYEQYF. Supplemented by reference TRBV7-8 and TRBJ2-7, the full variable domain reads GAGVSQSPRYKVAKRGQDVALRCDPISGHVSLFWYQQALGQGPEFLTYFQNEAQLDKSGLPSDRFFAERPEGSVSTLKIQRTQQEDSAVYLCASTSGLGGYEQYFGPGTRLTVT.

The sample holds a few counts of this clonotype. The CDR3 region has the DNA TGTGCCTGGAGTGTGGACGGAACCTACGAGCAGTACTTC. Protein product: CAWSVDGTYEQYF. This chain links TRBV30 with TRBJ2-7, with D unclear. This CDR3 region has 13 residues. Trimming removed 0 bases from V and 2 bases from J, with 8 bases in between. CDR1 is GTSNPN, CDR2 SVGIG, per germline (reference sequence).

The gene calls are TRBV20-1 and TRBJ2-5; 8 nucleotides agree with TRBD2. This CDR3 is built from 14 residues. The germline CDR1 and CDR2 sequences are DFQATT and SNEGSKA (reference sequence). The trim removed 6 bases at V and 1 base at J, leaving 7 bases unmatched. CDR3 residues: CSAGRGGTQETQYF. The CDR3 DNA follows: TGCAGTGCCGGGAGGGGGGGTACCCAAGAGACCCAGTACTTC.

In this sample, this clonotype turned up many times. The rearrangement joins TRBV25-1 to TRBJ1-2; weak D call: TRBD1 (6 bases). The CDR3 extends over 14 amino acids. Germline V gene sequence: CDR1 MGHDK, CDR2 SYGVNS. Trimming cost V 6 bases and J 4 bases, with 15 bases left between them. The CDR3 sequence is CASREQGQAYGYTF. CDR3 nucleotides: TGTGCCAGCAGGGAACAGGGTCAGGCCTATGGCTACACCTTC.

The rearrangement uses TRBV6-2 or TRBV6-3 and TRBJ2-5; D is unclear. CDR3 length: 14 amino acids. V lost 2 bases to trimming and J lost 2 bases, with 9 bases between them. CDR1 and CDR2 from the germline V gene are MNHEY and SVGEGT. This CDR3 reads CASSYPKLQETQYF. For the CDR3, the DNA is TGTGCCAGCAGTTACCCTAAGCTACAAGAGACCCAGTACTTC.

Details on this clonotype: This could be a read error, since a much larger clone is one nucleotide away. This chain links TRBV14 with TRBJ2-5, with D perhaps matching TRBD2 (6 bases). The V end was cut by 6 bases, the J end by 5 bases, with 22 bases between. Germline V gene data show CDR1 as SGHDN and CDR2 as FVKESK. The CDR3 is 16 residues long. In DNA, the CDR3 is TGTGCCAGCAGTCACGGGGGTGGGAGAAAAGCGGAGACCCAGTACTTC. Encoded protein: CASSHGGGRKAETQYF.

The V and J genes are TRBV15 and TRBJ2-5; TRBD2 agrees at 8 bases. CDR1 LNHNV and CDR2 YYDKDF come from the germline V gene (reference sequence). This CDR3 region has 14 residues. V was pared by 0 bases and J by 5 bases, with 2 bases of the junction left unmatched. Written as DNA, the CDR3 is TGTGCCACCAGCAGAGAGACTAGCGCTGAGACCCAGTACTTC. It codes for CATSRETSAETQYF.

The CDR3 nucleotides read TGTGCCACCAGCAGAGATCCCGCGGGTGGTAGCTATGGCTACACCTTC. Amino acid sequence: CATSRDPAGGSYGYTF. This rearrangement joins TRBV15 to TRBJ1-2; the D is unclear. V dropped 0 bases and J dropped 4 bases, with 15 bases sitting between them. Germline assignment: CDR1 LNHNV and CDR2 YYDKDF (reference sequence). This CDR3 spans 16 amino acids.

The V and J genes are TRBV7-9 and TRBJ2-7; 9 bases are shared with TRBD1. This CDR3 region has 15 residues. V gave up 6 bases and J gave up 7 bases; unmatched junction bases: 13. Per germline, CDR1 SEHNR and CDR2 FQNEAQ (reference sequence). The CDR3: CASSERDRDPNEQYF. DNA of the CDR3: TGTGCCAGCAGTGAAAGGGACAGGGACCCCAATGAGCAGTACTTC.

This clonotype was counted at least ten times. The CDR3 sequence: CASSEEIHSNQPQHF. The CDR3 region has the DNA TGTGCCAGCAGTGAAGAGATACATAGCAATCAGCCCCAGCATTTT. The chain recombines TRBV2 with TRBJ1-5; D uncertain. The germline V gene encodes CDR1 SNHLY and CDR2 FYNNEI. The CDR3 loop spans 15 amino acids. V lost 1 base and J lost 0, with 7 bases in between.

There are many counts of this clonotype. The DNA for the CDR3 is TGTGCCCCGCCCGTCCAGGGGGGCCCCAATGAAAAACTGTTTTTT. Translating gives CAPPVQGGPNEKLFF. The chain employs TRBV24-1 and TRBJ1-4, with 7 nucleotides matching TRBD1. The CDR3 has 15 amino acids. CDR1 and CDR2 from the germline V gene are KGHDR and SFDVKD. V trimming: 12 bases; J trimming: 5 bases; junction bases outside the gene matches: 14.

The V gene is TRBV24-1, the J gene TRBJ2-5, with D perhaps matching TRBD2 (5 bases). The CDR3 has 14 residues. CDR1 and CDR2 (germline): KGHDR, SFDVKD. The V and J ends lost 1 base and 4 bases respectively, with 9 bases between them. For the CDR3, the DNA is TGTGCCACCAGTGATTTTCCCGGAGGAGAGACCCAGTACTTC. Translating it yields CATSDFPGGETQYF.